Below, 3 T cell receptor beta chains from the same sample are listed, as sequenced in a study of blood T cell repertoires in COVID-19. Method: immunoSEQ multiplex PCR; TCRdb's copy keeps in-frame clones and lacks some. The data hold under 300,000 clones, with about four fifths observed a single time. Sequenced sample: peripheral blood. All receptors derive from a man under 40 who had recovered from COVID-19.

As concerns this clone: At the DNA level, this CDR3 is encoded by other sequences in the same sample as well. The chain employs TRBV3-1 (or the pseudogene TRBV3-2) and TRBJ2-6; the D gene is possibly TRBD1 (6 bases). Germline values: CDR1 LGHDT, CDR2 YNNKEL (reference sequence). CDR3 length: 15 residues. The germline V and J ends were trimmed by 3 bases and 0 bases, with 6 bases remaining between them. In DNA, the CDR3 is TGTGCCAGCAGCCAGGACAGCTCTGGGGCCAACGTCCTGACTTTC. Its protein product is CASSQDSSGANVLTF.

This clone was seen once. The chain couples TRBV6-2 or TRBV6-3 to TRBJ2-3; the D gene is possibly TRBD1 (5 bases). CDR1 and CDR2 (germline): MNHEY, SVGEGT. The CDR3 spans 15 residues. V was trimmed by 0 bases and J by 2 bases, leaving 9 bases between them. CDR3 sequence (DNA): TGTGCCAGCAGTTACTCATGGACATTCACAGATACGCAGTATTTT. Translation: CASSYSWTFTDTQYF.

V is TRBV3-1 (or the pseudogene TRBV3-2) and J is TRBJ1-6, with D perhaps TRBD1 (5 bases). The CDR3 has 15 residues. The V end lost 4 bases, the J end lost 7 bases, and 14 bases lay between the germline ends. Germline V CDR1 and CDR2: LGHDT, YNNKEL (reference sequence). The CDR3 coding sequence is TGTGCCAGCAGCCCGCCTCGGGGGTACAATTCACCCCTCCACTTT. Protein product: CASSPPRGYNSPLHF.